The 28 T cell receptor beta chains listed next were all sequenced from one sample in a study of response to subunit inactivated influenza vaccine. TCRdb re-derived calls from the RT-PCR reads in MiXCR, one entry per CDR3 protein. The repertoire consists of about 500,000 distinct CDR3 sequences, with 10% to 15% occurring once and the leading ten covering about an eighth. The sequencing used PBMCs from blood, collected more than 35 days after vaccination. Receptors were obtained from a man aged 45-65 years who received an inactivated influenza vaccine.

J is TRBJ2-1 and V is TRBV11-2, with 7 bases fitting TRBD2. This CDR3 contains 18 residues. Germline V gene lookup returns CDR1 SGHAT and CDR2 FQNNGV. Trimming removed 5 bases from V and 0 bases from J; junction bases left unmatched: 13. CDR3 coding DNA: TGTGCCAGCAGCCCCCGTTTGAGCGGGATCCTCTCCTACAATGAGCAGTTCTTC. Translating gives CASSPRLSGILSYNEQFF.

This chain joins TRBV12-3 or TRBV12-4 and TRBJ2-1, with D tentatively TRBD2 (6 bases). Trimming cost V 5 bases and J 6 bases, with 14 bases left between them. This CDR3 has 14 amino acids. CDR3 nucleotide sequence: TGTGCCAGCAGTACACCGACTAGTCCCAATGAGCAGTTCTTC. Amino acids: CASSTPTSPNEQFF.

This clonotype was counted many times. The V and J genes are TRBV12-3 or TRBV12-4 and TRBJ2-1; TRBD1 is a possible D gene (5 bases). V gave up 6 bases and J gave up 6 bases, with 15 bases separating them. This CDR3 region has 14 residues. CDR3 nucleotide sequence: TGTGCCAGCAGGCGAGGCGAAAGGGGCAATGAGCAGTTCTTC. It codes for CASRRGERGNEQFF.

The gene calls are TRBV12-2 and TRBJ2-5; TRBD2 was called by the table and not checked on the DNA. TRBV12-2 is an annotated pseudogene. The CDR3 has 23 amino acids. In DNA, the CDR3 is TGTGCAAGTCGCTTAGTATTCCCGTTTGTCCCGGGACTAGCGGTAAATACGCAAGAGACCCAGTACTTC. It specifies CASRLVFPFVPGLAVNTQETQYF.

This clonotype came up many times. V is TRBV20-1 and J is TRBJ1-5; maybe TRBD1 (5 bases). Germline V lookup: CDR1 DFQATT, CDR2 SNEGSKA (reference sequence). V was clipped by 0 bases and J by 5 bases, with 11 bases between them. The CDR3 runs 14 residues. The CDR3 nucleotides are TGCAGTGCTAGAGAGGGGATCAGGGATCAGCCCCAGCATTTT. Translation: CSAREGIRDQPQHF.

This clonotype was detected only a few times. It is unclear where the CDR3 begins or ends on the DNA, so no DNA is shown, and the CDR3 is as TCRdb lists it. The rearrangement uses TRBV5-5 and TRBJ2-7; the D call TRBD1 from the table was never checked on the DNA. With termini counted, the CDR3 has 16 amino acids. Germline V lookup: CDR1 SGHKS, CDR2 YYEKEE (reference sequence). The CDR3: CASSLYSGQGATEQYF.

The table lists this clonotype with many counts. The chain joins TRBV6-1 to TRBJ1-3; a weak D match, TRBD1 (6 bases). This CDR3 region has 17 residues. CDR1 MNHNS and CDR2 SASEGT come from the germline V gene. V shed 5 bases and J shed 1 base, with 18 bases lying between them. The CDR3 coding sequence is TGTGCCAGCAGTCCTGGGACATACCGCTCTTCTGGAAACACCATATATTTT. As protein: CASSPGTYRSSGNTIYF.

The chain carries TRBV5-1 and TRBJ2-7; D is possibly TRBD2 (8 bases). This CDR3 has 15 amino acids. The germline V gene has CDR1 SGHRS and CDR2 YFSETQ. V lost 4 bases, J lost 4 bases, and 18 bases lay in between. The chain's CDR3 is CASSPPGGGYYEQYF. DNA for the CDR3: TGCGCCAGCAGCCCCCCGGGAGGGGGCTATTACGAGCAGTACTTC. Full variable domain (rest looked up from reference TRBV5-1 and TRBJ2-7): KAGVTQTPRYLIKTRGQQVTLSCSPISGHRSVSWYQQTPGQGLQFLFEYFSETQRNKGNFPGRFSGRQFSNSRSEMNVSTLELGDSALYLCASSPPGGGYYEQYFGPGTRLTVT.

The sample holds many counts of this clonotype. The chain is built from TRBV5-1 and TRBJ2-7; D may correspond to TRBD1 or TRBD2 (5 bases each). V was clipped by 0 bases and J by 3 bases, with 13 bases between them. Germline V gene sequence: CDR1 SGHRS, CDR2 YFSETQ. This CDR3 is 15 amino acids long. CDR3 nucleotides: TGCGCCAGCAGCTTGGATCAGAGGGGCAGCTACGAGCAGTACTTC. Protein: CASSLDQRGSYEQYF.

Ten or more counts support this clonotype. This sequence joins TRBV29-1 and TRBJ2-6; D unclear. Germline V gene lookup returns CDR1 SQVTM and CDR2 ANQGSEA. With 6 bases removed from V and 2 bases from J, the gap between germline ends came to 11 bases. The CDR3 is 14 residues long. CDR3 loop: CSVQGLAGANVLTF. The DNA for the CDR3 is TGCAGCGTCCAAGGCCTAGCTGGGGCCAACGTCCTGACTTTC.

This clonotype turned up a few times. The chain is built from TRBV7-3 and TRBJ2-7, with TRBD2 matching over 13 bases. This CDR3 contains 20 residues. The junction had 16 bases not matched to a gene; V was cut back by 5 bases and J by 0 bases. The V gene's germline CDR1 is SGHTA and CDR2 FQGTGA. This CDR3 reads CASSRPGLAGTKPYSYEQYF. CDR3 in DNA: TGTGCCAGCAGCCGCCCGGGACTAGCGGGAACAAAACCTTACTCCTACGAGCAGTACTTC.

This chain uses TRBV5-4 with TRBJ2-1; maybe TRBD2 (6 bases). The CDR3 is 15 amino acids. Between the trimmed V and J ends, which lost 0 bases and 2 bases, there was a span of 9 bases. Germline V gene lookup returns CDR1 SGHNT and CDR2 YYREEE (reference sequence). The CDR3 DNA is TGTGCCAGCAGCTTGGGTAGCGGAGCCTACAATGAGCAGTTCTTC. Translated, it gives CASSLGSGAYNEQFF.

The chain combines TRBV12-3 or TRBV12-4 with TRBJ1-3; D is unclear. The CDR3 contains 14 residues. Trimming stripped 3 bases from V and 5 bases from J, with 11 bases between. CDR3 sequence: CASSFRRVRNTIYF. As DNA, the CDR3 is TGTGCCAGCAGTTTTCGCCGGGTCCGAAACACCATATATTTT.

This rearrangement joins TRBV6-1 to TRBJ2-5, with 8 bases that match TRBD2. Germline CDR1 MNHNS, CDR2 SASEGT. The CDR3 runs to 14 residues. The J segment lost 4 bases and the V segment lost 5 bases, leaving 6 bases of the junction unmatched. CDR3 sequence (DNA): TGTGCCAGCAGTCGCAGACGGGGGGGAGAGACCCAGTACTTC. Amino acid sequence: CASSRRRGGETQYF.

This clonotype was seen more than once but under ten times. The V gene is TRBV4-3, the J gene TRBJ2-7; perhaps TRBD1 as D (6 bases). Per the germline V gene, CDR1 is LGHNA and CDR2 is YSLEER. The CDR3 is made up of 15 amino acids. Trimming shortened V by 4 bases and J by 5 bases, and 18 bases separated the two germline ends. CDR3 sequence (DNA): TGCGCCAGCAGCCGACTTTTACAGGGCACCCACGAGCAGTACTTC. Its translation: CASSRLLQGTHEQYF.

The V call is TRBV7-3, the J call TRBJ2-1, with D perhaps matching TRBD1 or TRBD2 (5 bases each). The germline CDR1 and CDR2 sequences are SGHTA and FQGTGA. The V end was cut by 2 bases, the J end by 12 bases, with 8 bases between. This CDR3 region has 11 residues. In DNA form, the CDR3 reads TGTGCCAGCAGCTTAGGGGCGGGGCAGTTCTTC. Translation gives CASSLGAGQFF.

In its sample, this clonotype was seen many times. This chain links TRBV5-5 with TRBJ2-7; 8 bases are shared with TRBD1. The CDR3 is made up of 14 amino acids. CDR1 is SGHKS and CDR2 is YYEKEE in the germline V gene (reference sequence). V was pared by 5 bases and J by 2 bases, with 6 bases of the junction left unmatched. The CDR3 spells CASRTGTGPYEQYF. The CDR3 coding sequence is TGTGCCAGCAGGACCGGGACAGGACCCTACGAGCAGTACTTC.

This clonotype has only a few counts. In DNA, the CDR3 is TGCAGTGCTAGAGAGCGGGTCTACACAGATACGCAGTATTTT. It translates to CSARERVYTDTQYF. This rearrangement joins TRBV20-1 to TRBJ2-3; D might be TRBD2 (5 bases). Germline CDR1 reads DFQATT; CDR2 reads SNEGSKA (reference sequence). Trimming shortened V by 0 bases and J by 2 bases, and 9 bases separated the two germline ends. The CDR3 sequence is 14 residues long.

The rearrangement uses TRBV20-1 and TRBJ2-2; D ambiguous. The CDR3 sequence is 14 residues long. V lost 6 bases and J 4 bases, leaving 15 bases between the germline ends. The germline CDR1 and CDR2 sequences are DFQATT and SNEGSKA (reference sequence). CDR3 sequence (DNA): TGCAGTGCGTCTAGGGCCCTCGGCACCGGGGAGCTGTTTTTT. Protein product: CSASRALGTGELFF.

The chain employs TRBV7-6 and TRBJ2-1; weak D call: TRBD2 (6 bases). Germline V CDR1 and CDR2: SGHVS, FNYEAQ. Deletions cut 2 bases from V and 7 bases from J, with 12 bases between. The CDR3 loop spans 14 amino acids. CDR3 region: CASSLNVGGNEQFF. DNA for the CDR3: TGTGCCAGCAGCTTAAACGTAGGAGGGAATGAGCAGTTCTTC.

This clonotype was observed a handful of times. CDR3 sequence: CASSEVSLAGVNEQFF. CDR3 DNA: TGCGCCAGCAGTGAGGTCTCCCTAGCGGGGGTCAATGAGCAGTTCTTC. This chain uses TRBV10-2 with TRBJ2-1; 10 bases agree with TRBD2. J lost 6 bases, V lost 2 bases, and 7 bases had no gene match. From germline, CDR1 is WSHSY and CDR2 SAAADI. The CDR3 covers 16 residues.

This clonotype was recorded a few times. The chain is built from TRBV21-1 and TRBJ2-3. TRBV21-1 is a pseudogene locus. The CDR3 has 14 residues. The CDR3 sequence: CASSKATVTDTQYF. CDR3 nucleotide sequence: TGTGCCAGCAGCAAAGCTACTGTGACAGATACGCAGTATTTT.

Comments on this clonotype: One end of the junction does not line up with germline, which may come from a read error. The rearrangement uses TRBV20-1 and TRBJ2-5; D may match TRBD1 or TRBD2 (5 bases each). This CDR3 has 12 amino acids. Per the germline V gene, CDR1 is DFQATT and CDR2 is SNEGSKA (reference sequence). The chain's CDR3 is CCASRGEETQYF. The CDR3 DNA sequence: TGCTGTGCATCGAGAGGGGAGGAGACCCAGTACTTC.

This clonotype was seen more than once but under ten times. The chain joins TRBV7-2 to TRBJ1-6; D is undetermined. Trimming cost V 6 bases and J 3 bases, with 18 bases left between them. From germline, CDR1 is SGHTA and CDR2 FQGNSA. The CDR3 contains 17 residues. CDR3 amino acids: CASRKARGVFYNSPLHF. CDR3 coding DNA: TGTGCCAGCAGAAAAGCGCGCGGCGTCTTCTATAATTCACCCCTCCACTTT.

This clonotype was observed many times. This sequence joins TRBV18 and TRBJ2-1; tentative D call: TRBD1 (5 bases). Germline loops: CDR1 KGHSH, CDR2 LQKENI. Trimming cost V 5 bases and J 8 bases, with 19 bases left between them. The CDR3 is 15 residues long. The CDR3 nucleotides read TGTGCCAGCTCATCCCGAACCACCCGACAGCATGAGCAGTTCTTC. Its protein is CASSSRTTRQHEQFF. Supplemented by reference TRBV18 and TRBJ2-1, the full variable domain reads NAGVMQNPRHLVRRRGQEARLRCSPMKGHSHVYWYRQLPEEGLKFMVYLQKENIIDESGMPKERFSAEFPKEGPSILRIQQVVRGDSAAYFCASSSRTTRQHEQFFGPGTRLTVL.

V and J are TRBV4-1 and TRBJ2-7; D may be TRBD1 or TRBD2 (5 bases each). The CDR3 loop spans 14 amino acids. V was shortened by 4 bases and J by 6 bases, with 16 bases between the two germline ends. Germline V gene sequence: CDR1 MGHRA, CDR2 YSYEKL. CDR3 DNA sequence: TGCGCCAGCAGCCCCCTCGGGCAGGGACCCGAGCAGTACTTC. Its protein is CASSPLGQGPEQYF.

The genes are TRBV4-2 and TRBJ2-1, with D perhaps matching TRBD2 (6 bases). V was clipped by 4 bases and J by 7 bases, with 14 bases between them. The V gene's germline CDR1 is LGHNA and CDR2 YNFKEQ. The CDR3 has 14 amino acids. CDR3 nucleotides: TGTGCCAGCAGCCCGGGGGAACAGACTAATGAGCAGTTCTTC. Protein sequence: CASSPGEQTNEQFF.

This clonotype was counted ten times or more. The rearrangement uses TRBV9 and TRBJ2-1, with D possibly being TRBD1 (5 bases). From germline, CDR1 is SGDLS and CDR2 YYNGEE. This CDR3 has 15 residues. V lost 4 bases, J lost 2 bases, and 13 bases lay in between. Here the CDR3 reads CASSSTDTAYNEQFF. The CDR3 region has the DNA TGTGCCAGCAGCTCGACAGACACAGCCTACAATGAGCAGTTCTTC.